The 30 T cell receptor beta chains presented below share a single source sample, sequenced in a study of cytomegalovirus exposure and HLA in healthy donors. PCR amplification relied on 60 Vbeta primers (plus 13 Jbeta primers). Clones were sequenced by immunoSEQ multiplex PCR, and TCRdb holds only the in-frame ones, with some missing. The data show tens of thousands of clones, with around 80% seen just once and about 4.2% held by the top ten. Sequencing was carried out using PBMCs. These receptors were collected from a male donor in good health and CMV-seropositive.

V and J are TRBV19 and TRBJ2-1; 11 bases are a match to TRBD1. This CDR3 is built from 15 residues. From germline, CDR1 is LNHDA and CDR2 SQIVND (reference sequence). V lost 3 bases to trimming and J lost 7 bases; unmatched junction nucleotides: 5. CDR3 in DNA: TGTGCCAGTAGTATTATGGGACAGGGGGGAAATGAGCAGTTCTTC. It encodes CASSIMGQGGNEQFF.

The genes are TRBV6-5 and TRBJ2-7, with 7 bases aligning to TRBD1. This CDR3 is 14 amino acids long. Germline V gene sequence: CDR1 MNHEY, CDR2 SVGAGI. The junction had 5 bases not matched to a gene; V was cut back by 4 bases and J by 2 bases. CDR3 loop: CASSSRTGTYEQYF. The CDR3 DNA reads TGTGCCAGCAGTTCTAGGACAGGTACCTACGAGCAGTACTTC.

Written as DNA, the CDR3 is TGCGCCAGCAGCGGAGACTCTAATGAAAAACTGTTTTTT. Translating gives CASSGDSNEKLFF. The rearrangement uses TRBV5-1 and TRBJ1-4, with D unresolved. The CDR3 is 13 residues long. Germline CDR1 is SGHRS and CDR2 is YFSETQ. V shed 4 bases and J shed 3 bases, with 7 bases lying between them. Together with reference TRBV5-1 and TRBJ1-4, the CDR3 gives the full variable domain: KAGVTQTPRYLIKTRGQQVTLSCSPISGHRSVSWYQQTPGQGLQFLFEYFSETQRNKGNFPGRFSGRQFSNSRSEMNVSTLELGDSALYLCASSGDSNEKLFFGSGTQLSVL.

This clone was found a few times. The genes are TRBV19 and TRBJ1-1, with D perhaps TRBD1 (6 bases). Between the trimmed V and J ends, which lost 4 bases and 8 bases, there was a span of 11 bases. The CDR3 is 12 amino acids. Germline CDR1 LNHDA, CDR2 SQIVND (reference sequence). The CDR3 DNA follows: TGTGCCAGTAGTACGGGGACATCGGAAGCTTTCTTT. The encoded protein is CASSTGTSEAFF.

The chain employs TRBV11-3 and TRBJ2-3; 10 bases fit TRBD1. This CDR3 region has 15 residues. With V trimmed by 4 bases and J by 4 bases, 5 bases remained unmatched. Germline CDR1 is SGHNT and CDR2 is YENEEA. The CDR3 protein is CASSSGQGVPDTQYF. For the CDR3, the DNA is TGTGCCAGCAGCTCCGGACAGGGGGTTCCAGATACGCAGTATTTT.

This clone was seen a single time. J is TRBJ2-1 and V is TRBV28; D perhaps matches TRBD1 (7 bases). V lost 6 bases and J 7 bases, leaving 16 bases between the germline ends. The CDR3 contains 14 residues. The germline gives CDR1 MDHEN, CDR2 SYDVKM. The CDR3 loop reads CASSDLQGRNEQFF. The CDR3, as DNA: TGTGCCAGCAGCGACCTACAGGGGAGGAATGAGCAGTTCTTC.

This clone was counted between two and nine times. V is TRBV2 and J is TRBJ1-1; 7 bases align to TRBD1. Trimming at V came to 5 bases and at J to 6 bases, leaving 12 bases not matched to a gene. Germline assignment: CDR1 SNHLY and CDR2 FYNNEI. The CDR3 is made up of 15 amino acids. The CDR3 DNA reads TGTGCCAGCAGTAAACAAACAGGGGCGAGCGCTGAAGCTTTCTTT. Protein product: CASSKQTGASAEAFF.

CDR3 DNA: TGTGCCAGCAGCTTCTCCCGGGTCCCAGGGGGTGAGCAGTTCTTC. It is translated as CASSFSRVPGGEQFF. The gene calls are TRBV7-2 and TRBJ2-1; TRBD1 matches 7 bases. There are 15 residues in the CDR3. Trimming at V came to 3 bases and at J to 9 bases, leaving 11 bases not matched to a gene. Germline V CDR1 and CDR2: SGHTA, FQGNSA.

The chain uses TRBV5-4 and TRBJ2-1; 7 nucleotides match TRBD2. The CDR3 contains 15 residues. V shed 6 bases and J 7 bases; nucleotides not matched to a gene: 13. Germline V gives CDR1 SGHNT, CDR2 YYREEE (reference sequence). CDR3 sequence reads: CASNPLGGRLNEQFF. The CDR3 DNA reads TGTGCCAGCAACCCTCTTGGCGGGAGACTGAATGAGCAGTTCTTC.

This clone has only a few counts. The V and J genes are TRBV7-2 and TRBJ2-7; 7 bases match TRBD1. Looked up from germline, CDR1 is SGHTA and CDR2 is FQGNSA. This CDR3 has 13 residues. The junction had 6 bases not matched to a gene; V was cut back by 5 bases and J by 5 bases. The CDR3 reads CASSPDRVNEQYF. Here the CDR3 DNA reads TGTGCCAGCAGCCCCGACAGGGTCAACGAGCAGTACTTC.

The gene calls are TRBV6-5 and TRBJ2-7, with D tentatively TRBD2 (7 bases). The germline gives CDR1 MNHEY, CDR2 SVGAGI. The V end was cut by 2 bases, the J end by 5 bases, with 16 bases between. CDR3 size: 15 residues. CDR3 DNA sequence: TGTGCCAGCAGTTACATAGGGGGGGGTTCCAACGAGCAGTACTTC. It translates to CASSYIGGGSNEQYF.

The rearrangement joins TRBV28 to TRBJ1-4, with D unclear. CDR1 and CDR2 (germline): MDHEN, SYDVKM. The CDR3 consists of 14 residues. V dropped 1 base and J dropped 5 bases, with 8 bases sitting between them. The chain's CDR3 is CASSLYRVNEKLFF. DNA of the CDR3: TGTGCCAGCAGTTTATATCGGGTGAATGAAAAACTGTTTTTT.

This clone was seen a single time. V and J are TRBV7-8 and TRBJ2-7, with D unclear. The V end was cut by 0 bases, the J end by 0 bases, with 9 bases between. This CDR3 region has 15 residues. Germline V gene sequence: CDR1 SGHVS, CDR2 FQNEAQ. The CDR3 region is CASSLASTSSYEQYF. The CDR3 nucleotides read TGTGCCAGCAGCTTAGCATCCACGAGCTCCTACGAGCAGTACTTC.

This chain uses TRBV11-3 with TRBJ2-7; 11 bases align to TRBD2. V was pared by 4 bases and J by 10 bases, with 6 bases of the junction left unmatched. Germline V lookup: CDR1 SGHNT, CDR2 YENEEA. The CDR3 runs to 13 residues. CDR3 sequence (DNA): TGTGCCAGCAGCTCCACAACTAGCGGGGGACAGTACTTC. Translation gives CASSSTTSGGQYF. Full variable domain (outside the CDR3, taken from reference TRBV11-3 and TRBJ2-7): EAGVVQSPRYKIIEKKQPVAFWCNPISGHNTLYWYLQNLGQGPELLIRYENEEAVDDSQLPKDRFSAERLKGVDSTLKIQPAELGDSAVYLCASSSTTSGGQYFGPGTRLTVT.

The rearrangement joins TRBV5-4 to TRBJ2-2, with 9 positions matching TRBD1. CDR3 length equals 15 residues. V lost 4 bases to trimming and J lost 6 bases; unmatched junction nucleotides: 7. Germline CDR1 and CDR2: SGHNT and YYREEE (reference sequence). CDR3 protein: CASSPAGQGAGELFF. CDR3 in DNA: TGTGCCAGCAGCCCCGCGGGACAGGGCGCCGGGGAGCTGTTTTTT.

The V gene is TRBV6-4, the J gene TRBJ2-3; possibly TRBD2 for D (5 bases). Per germline, CDR1 MRHNA and CDR2 SNTAGT. This CDR3 region has 14 residues. V shed 3 bases and J shed 6 bases, with 13 bases lying between them. This CDR3 is CASSDGLPADTQYF. The CDR3 DNA is TGTGCCAGCAGTGATGGACTCCCGGCGGATACGCAGTATTTT.

This chain connects TRBV19 to TRBJ1-1; D may be TRBD1 (6 bases). Between the trimmed V and J ends, which lost 8 bases and 1 base, there was a span of 11 bases. Germline assignment: CDR1 LNHDA and CDR2 SQIVND (reference sequence). This CDR3 region has 13 residues. DNA for the CDR3: TGTGCCAGTCAACCAGGGGCGAACACTGAAGCTTTCTTT. This translates into CASQPGANTEAFF.

A single count supports this clone. The chain couples TRBV9 to TRBJ2-5; 8 bases agree with TRBD1. The CDR3 runs to 15 residues. Looked up from germline, CDR1 is SGDLS and CDR2 is YYNGEE. V lost 3 bases to trimming and J lost 5 bases; unmatched junction nucleotides: 9. CDR3 sequence reads: CASSARTGRYETQYF. CDR3 sequence (DNA): TGTGCCAGCAGCGCACGGACAGGGCGGTATGAGACCCAGTACTTC.

Only a few counts were recorded for this clone. V usage is TRBV6-1 and J usage is TRBJ1-5, with D possibly being TRBD1 (6 bases). The CDR3 spans 14 residues. V was pared by 7 bases and J by 2 bases, with 12 bases between. Looked up from germline, CDR1 is MNHNS and CDR2 is SASEGT. The CDR3: CASMGASGNQPQHF. CDR3 in DNA: TGTGCCAGCATGGGGGCCAGCGGCAATCAGCCCCAGCATTTT.

This clone was counted once. The V gene is TRBV2, the J gene TRBJ1-4; a possible D gene is TRBD1 (5 bases). The CDR3 is made up of 14 amino acids. Trimming cost V 4 bases and J 6 bases, with 12 bases left between them. Germline V gene data show CDR1 as SNHLY and CDR2 as FYNNEI. CDR3 bases: TGTGCCAGCAGTGCGGGGGGTCAGTATGAAAAACTGTTTTTT. Translating gives CASSAGGQYEKLFF.

The chain uses TRBV19 and TRBJ2-7, with 9 bases aligning to TRBD1. Germline loops: CDR1 LNHDA, CDR2 SQIVND (reference sequence). This CDR3 spans 13 amino acids. V was clipped by 10 bases and J by 3 bases; unmatched bases: 7. The DNA for the CDR3 is TGTGCCACCCGGGACAGGGCCCGCTACGAGCAGTACTTC. It codes for CATRDRARYEQYF.

The chain uses TRBV19 and TRBJ1-5, with TRBD1 matching over 8 bases. The CDR3 is made up of 14 amino acids. Germline CDR1 LNHDA, CDR2 SQIVND (reference sequence). The ends lost 3 bases at V and 3 bases at J; junction bases unmatched: 1. CDR3 nucleotide sequence: TGTGCCAGTAGTATGGACAGGGTCAATCAGCCCCAGCATTTT. Amino acid sequence: CASSMDRVNQPQHF. Full variable domain (missing parts from reference TRBV19 and TRBJ1-5): DGGITQSPKYLFRKEGQNVTLSCEQNLNHDAMYWYRQDPGQGLRLIYYSQIVNDFQKGDIAEGYSVSREKKESFPLTVTSAQKNPTAFYLCASSMDRVNQPQHFGDGTRLSIL.

CDR3 coding DNA: TGCGCCAGCAGCTTGATCGCGGGAGGTTTGAACAATGAGCAGTTCTTC. Encoded protein: CASSLIAGGLNNEQFF. The J gene is TRBJ2-1, the V gene TRBV5-1; 8 nucleotides line up with TRBD2. This CDR3 has 16 residues. Per the germline V gene, CDR1 is SGHRS and CDR2 is YFSETQ. With 1 base clipped from V and 5 bases from J, the junction kept 8 bases outside the gene matches.

The chain couples TRBV7-2 to TRBJ2-3; 8 bases match TRBD1. Trimming cost V 4 bases and J 4 bases; bases outside gene matches: 7. Germline V gives CDR1 SGHTA, CDR2 FQGNSA. The CDR3 runs to 15 residues. CDR3 sequence (DNA): TGTGCCAGCAGCTCGGACAGGGTTGGGGCAGATACGCAGTATTTT. Protein sequence: CASSSDRVGADTQYF. Using reference TRBV7-2 and TRBJ2-3 for the parts outside the CDR3, the full variable domain is GAGVSQSPSNKVTEKGKDVELRCDPISGHTALYWYRQSLGQGLEFLIYFQGNSAPDKSGLPSDRFSAERTGGSVSTLTIQRTQQEDSAVYLCASSSDRVGADTQYFGPGTRLTVL.

This clone was observed a single time. V usage is TRBV27 and J usage is TRBJ2-7, with 8 bases fitting TRBD1. The CDR3 is 16 amino acids. From germline, CDR1 is MNHEY and CDR2 SMNVEV (reference sequence). J gave up 4 bases and V 3 bases, and 11 bases lay outside the gene matches. The CDR3: CASSLEWGTGFYEQYF. The CDR3 DNA reads TGTGCCAGCAGTTTGGAGTGGGGGACAGGATTTTACGAGCAGTACTTC.

The chain couples TRBV28 to TRBJ2-7; D is possibly TRBD1 (6 bases). Germline CDR1 is MDHEN and CDR2 is SYDVKM. Trimming removed 5 bases at V and 5 bases at J, with 13 bases between. The CDR3 is 13 residues long. The CDR3 DNA follows: TGTGCCAGCAGTCCGCGGACAGTCAACGAGCAGTACTTC. Translated: CASSPRTVNEQYF.

Regarding this clone: Additional DNA sequences in this sample encode the identical CDR3. The chain joins TRBV7-9 to TRBJ1-3; no clear D. V was pared by 4 bases and J by 1 base, with 8 bases between. CDR3 length: 14 amino acids. In germline, CDR1 is SEHNR, CDR2 FQNEAQ (reference sequence). This CDR3 reads CASSSGLSGNTIYF. The CDR3 DNA reads TGTGCCAGCAGCTCCGGTTTGTCTGGAAACACCATATATTTT.

This chain joins TRBV4-2 and TRBJ1-1, with 8 bases that match TRBD1. J lost 5 bases, V lost 4 bases, and 12 bases had no gene match. Germline lookup yields CDR1 LGHNA and CDR2 YNFKEQ. CDR3 size: 16 residues. In nucleotides, the CDR3 is TGTGCCAGCAGCCCCCCTACAGGGGGTATAACGACTGAAGCTTTCTTT. This sequence encodes CASSPPTGGITTEAFF.

The chain couples TRBV10-2 to TRBJ2-3; 8 bases agree with TRBD2. Germline values: CDR1 WSHSY, CDR2 SAAADI. The CDR3 sequence is 14 residues long. Unmatched junction bases numbered 7, after V lost 8 bases and J lost 3 bases. The CDR3 DNA reads TGCGCCAGCGTAGATCCGGGAGGGACAGATACGCAGTATTTT. Translation gives CASVDPGGTDTQYF.

This chain connects TRBV7-9 to TRBJ2-1; 7 bases fit TRBD1. Germline assignment: CDR1 SEHNR and CDR2 FQNEAQ (reference sequence). The trim removed 6 bases at V and 9 bases at J, leaving 11 bases unmatched. There are 14 residues in the CDR3. Here the CDR3 DNA reads TGTGCCAGCAGACCATGGGACAGTGGGGGTGAGCAGTTCTTC. It codes for CASRPWDSGGEQFF.